The 30 T cell receptor beta chains given below trace back to one sample, sequenced in a study of T cells in Graves' hyperthyroidism and ophthalmopathy. Using RNA transcripts as the source, TCR beta CDR3 regions were amplified. In the first-round RT-PCR of the TCR CDR3, the HTBI primer set was used. TCRdb re-called the multiplex PCR reads through MiXCR, storing one row per CDR3 protein. The profile shows some 510,000 distinct CDR3 sequences, roughly 20% of them singletons. Sequenced: blood. The receptors shown here come from a man between 18 and 35 years old with Graves' hyperthyroidism.

This clonotype was seen many times. The chain is built from TRBV28 and TRBJ2-7; TRBD2 might be the D (5 bases). The CDR3 has 12 residues. Trimming cost V 4 bases and J 3 bases, with 7 bases left between them. CDR1 and CDR2 (germline): MDHEN, SYDVKM. The chain's CDR3 is CASSWAGYEQYF. The CDR3 nucleotides are TGTGCCAGCAGTTGGGCGGGCTACGAGCAGTACTTC.

This clonotype came up many times. The CDR3, as DNA: TGTGCCTGGAGTGTACTCTCCGGCTACGAGCAGTACTTC. Protein product: CAWSVLSGYEQYF. The chain joins TRBV30 to TRBJ2-7; D is unresolved. CDR3 size: 13 residues. Per germline, CDR1 GTSNPN and CDR2 SVGIG (reference sequence). Trimming removed 0 bases at V and 3 bases at J, with 9 bases between.

This clonotype was detected a few times. The CDR3 loop is CASSPSGPSYEQYF. The CDR3 DNA is TGTGCCAGCAGCCCTAGCGGACCCTCCTACGAGCAGTACTTC. The rearrangement uses TRBV6-1 and TRBJ2-7; 7 bases are shared with TRBD2. Losses at the gene ends were 6 bases for V and 0 bases for J; bases not matched to a gene: 5. This CDR3 comprises 14 residues. Germline CDR1 is MNHNS and CDR2 is SASEGT.

This clonotype showed up many times. This chain uses TRBV10-1 with TRBJ1-1; no clear D. Germline V gene sequence: CDR1 WNHNN, CDR2 SYGVQD (reference sequence). CDR3 length: 14 amino acids. The germline V and J ends were trimmed by 2 bases and 4 bases, with 11 bases remaining between them. The CDR3: CASSEKRSGTEAFF. The DNA for the CDR3 is TGCGCCAGCAGTGAGAAAAGGTCGGGCACTGAAGCTTTCTTT.

This clonotype came up many times. J is TRBJ1-2 and V is TRBV2, with a weak D call TRBD1 (5 bases). Germline values: CDR1 SNHLY, CDR2 FYNNEI. The CDR3 has 12 amino acids. The V end lost 7 bases, the J end lost 3 bases, and 9 bases lay between the germline ends. The CDR3 is CASTGRDYGYTF. CDR3 coding DNA: TGTGCCAGCACTGGCAGGGACTATGGCTACACCTTC. Filled out from reference TRBV2 and TRBJ1-2, the complete variable domain reads EPEVTQTPSHQVTQMGQEVILRCVPISNHLYFYWYRQILGQKVEFLVSFYNNEISEKSEIFDDQFSVERPDGSNFTLKIRSTKLEDSAMYFCASTGRDYGYTFGSGTRLTVV.

Only a few counts were recorded for this clonotype. The gene calls are TRBV4-1 and TRBJ1-3, with D uncertain. The CDR3 is made up of 16 amino acids. In germline, CDR1 is MGHRA, CDR2 YSYEKL. The germline V and J ends were trimmed by 1 base and 2 bases, with 12 bases remaining between them. The CDR3 nucleotides read TGCGCCAGCAGCCAAGCCCCCCAAGCCACTGGAAACACCATATATTTT. It encodes CASSQAPQATGNTIYF.

This clonotype appeared many times. The genes are TRBV4-1 and TRBJ2-5, with 11 nucleotides matching TRBD2. The CDR3 is 15 residues long. Germline trimming cut 4 bases from V and 5 bases from J; bases unmatched to any gene: 6. Germline values: CDR1 MGHRA, CDR2 YSYEKL. The CDR3 DNA is TGCGCCAGCAGCCGCTTGGGACTAGCGGCGGAGACCCAGTACTTC. Translated: CASSRLGLAAETQYF.

Ten or more counts support this clonotype. This CDR3 reads CASSQRGGGAHKETQYF. CDR3 nucleotide sequence: TGTGCCAGCAGCCAAAGAGGGGGCGGGGCCCACAAGGAGACCCAGTACTTC. V usage is TRBV7-2 and J usage is TRBJ2-5, with D perhaps matching TRBD1 (7 bases). Germline V CDR1 and CDR2: SGHTA, FQGNSA. The CDR3 is 17 residues long. V lost 5 bases, J lost 5 bases, and 24 bases lay in between.

This clonotype was recorded at least ten times. This sequence joins TRBV12-5 and TRBJ2-2; unclear D gene. V lost 2 bases and J lost 1, with 8 bases in between. The V gene's germline CDR1 is LGHNT and CDR2 FRNRAP. This CDR3 is built from 15 residues. Here the CDR3 reads CASGLSLMNTGELFF. CDR3 nucleotides: TGTGCTAGTGGTTTGTCTCTCATGAACACCGGGGAGCTGTTTTTT.

Many counts were recorded for this clonotype. The chain links TRBV10-3 to TRBJ1-2; 7 nucleotides agree with TRBD1. This CDR3 spans 13 amino acids. Germline loops: CDR1 ENHRY, CDR2 SYGVKD. Trimming cost V 4 bases and J 7 bases; bases outside gene matches: 6. The CDR3 region is CAISVGTVGGYTF. The CDR3 DNA follows: TGTGCCATCAGTGTGGGGACAGTCGGTGGCTACACCTTC.

This chain's CDR3 is CASSLGGGPPNTEAFF. CDR3 nucleotides: TGTGCCAGCAGCTTGGGTGGGGGGCCTCCGAACACTGAAGCTTTCTTT. The rearrangement uses TRBV11-2 and TRBJ1-1; D is possibly TRBD1 (6 bases). The V gene lost 3 bases and the J gene lost 1 base, with 15 bases spanning the gap. The germline gives CDR1 SGHAT, CDR2 FQNNGV. The CDR3 totals 16 residues.

This clonotype has more than one count but fewer than ten. The chain couples TRBV7-2 to TRBJ2-2, with no clear D. V was trimmed by 2 bases and J by 4 bases, leaving 8 bases between them. The CDR3 contains 14 residues. The germline V gene encodes CDR1 SGHTA and CDR2 FQGNSA. The CDR3 is CASSLLGSTGELFF. DNA of the CDR3: TGTGCCAGCAGCTTATTGGGGTCCACCGGGGAGCTGTTTTTT. The complete variable domain, with remaining parts taken from reference TRBV7-2 and TRBJ2-2, reads GAGVSQSPSNKVTEKGKDVELRCDPISGHTALYWYRQSLGQGLEFLIYFQGNSAPDKSGLPSDRFSAERTGGSVSTLTIQRTQQEDSAVYLCASSLLGSTGELFFGEGSRLTVL.

In its sample, this clonotype was seen many times. The J gene is TRBJ1-1, the V gene TRBV11-2; unclear D gene. V was shortened by 2 bases and J by 1 base, with 5 bases between the two germline ends. This CDR3 region has 13 residues. Germline lookup yields CDR1 SGHAT and CDR2 FQNNGV. CDR3 residues: CASSLFSNTEAFF. In DNA form, the CDR3 reads TGTGCCAGCAGCTTATTTTCGAACACTGAAGCTTTCTTT.

The chain links TRBV3-1 to TRBJ1-6, with D possibly matching TRBD1 (6 bases). The V end was cut by 1 base, the J end by 6 bases, with 13 bases between. The CDR3 runs to 16 residues. Germline assignment: CDR1 LGHDT and CDR2 YNNKEL (reference sequence). The CDR3 coding sequence is TGTGCCAGCAGCCAAGTCTCCGGGGGCGGTAATTCACCCCTCCACTTT. It codes for CASSQVSGGGNSPLHF. Drawing the rest from reference TRBV3-1 and TRBJ1-6, the complete variable domain is DTAVSQTPKYLVTQMGNDKSIKCEQNLGHDTMYWYKQDSKKFLKIMFSYNNKELIINETVPNRFSPKSPDKAHLNLHINSLELGDSAVYFCASSQVSGGGNSPLHFGNGTRLTVT.

This clonotype has ten or more counts. Because it lacks the conserved phenylalanine or tryptophan at the end, this CDR3 is likely a read error. This chain links TRBV28 with TRBJ1-1; D possibly corresponds to TRBD1 (5 bases). From germline, CDR1 is MDHEN and CDR2 SYDVKM. The CDR3 extends over 14 amino acids. Trimming took off 3 bases at V and 4 bases at J, with 12 bases between the two ends. Here the CDR3 DNA reads TGTGCCAGCAGTTTCCGAGGGGAGGGCACTGAAGCTTTCTCT. This gives the protein CASSFRGEGTEAFS.

This clonotype came up many times. The rearrangement uses TRBV7-2 and TRBJ2-5, with 8 positions matching TRBD2. The length of the CDR3 is 16 residues. V shed 4 bases, J shed 3 bases, and the junction held 10 bases outside the gene matches. Per germline, CDR1 SGHTA and CDR2 FQGNSA. CDR3 sequence (DNA): TGTGCCAGCAGCTCTGCCGGGACTAGTGAAAAAGAGACCCAGTACTTC. It translates to CASSSAGTSEKETQYF.

Ten or more counts support this clonotype. The chain combines TRBV9 with TRBJ2-7; the match to TRBD1 covers 8 bases. Germline V gene sequence: CDR1 SGDLS, CDR2 YYNGEE. The ends lost 4 bases at V and 5 bases at J; junction bases unmatched: 14. CDR3 length: 16 residues. The CDR3 DNA follows: TGTGCCAGCAGCCCCGACAGGGGTACCCCTTGGGACGAGCAGTACTTC. Protein sequence: CASSPDRGTPWDEQYF. The full variable domain, in which reference TRBV9 and TRBJ2-7 provide the parts outside the CDR3, is DSGVTQTPKHLITATGQRVTLRCSPRSGDLSVYWYQQSLDQGLQFLIQYYNGEERAKGNILERFSAQQFPDLHSELNLSSLELGDSALYFCASSPDRGTPWDEQYFGPGTRLTVT.

In its sample, this clonotype was seen many times. The chain joins TRBV18 to TRBJ2-7; D call uncertain. CDR3 length: 12 residues. Germline V lookup: CDR1 KGHSH, CDR2 LQKENI. Trimming took 5 bases from V and 7 from J, leaving 12 bases between them. The CDR3 reads CASSFDQKEQYF. In DNA, the CDR3 is TGTGCCAGCTCATTTGATCAGAAAGAGCAGTACTTC.

This clonotype has at least ten counts. The V call is TRBV12-3 or TRBV12-4, the J call TRBJ2-7; tentatively, D is TRBD2 (6 bases). The CDR3 length is 16 residues. Trimming left V 2 bases short and J 4 bases short, with 18 bases between. CDR3 in DNA: TGTGCCAGCAGTTTAACAGGCTTGGAGGGTTTATACGAGCAGTACTTC. Translated: CASSLTGLEGLYEQYF.

At least ten counts were recorded for this clonotype. This chain links TRBV12-3 or TRBV12-4 with TRBJ1-6, with D possibly matching TRBD1 (5 bases). The length of the CDR3 is 14 residues. Trimming shortened V by 5 bases and J by 8 bases, and 13 bases separated the two germline ends. The CDR3 region is CASSKRARDSPLHF. The CDR3 bases are TGTGCCAGCAGTAAGCGGGCCAGGGATTCACCCCTCCACTTT.

This clonotype was detected many times. This chain links TRBV6-2 or TRBV6-3 with TRBJ2-3; 9 bases line up with TRBD2. Germline CDR1 reads MNHEY; CDR2 reads SVGEGT. The ends lost 6 bases at V and 2 bases at J; junction bases unmatched: 6. The CDR3 contains 15 residues. The CDR3 is CASSSTSGLTDTQYF. The CDR3 DNA sequence: TGTGCCAGCAGCTCAACTAGCGGGCTCACAGATACGCAGTATTTT.

There are many counts of this clonotype. The V call is TRBV12-3 or TRBV12-4, the J call TRBJ1-2, with a possible D match to TRBD1 (5 bases). The CDR3 is 13 residues long. V lost 6 bases, J lost 9 bases, and 17 bases lay in between. The CDR3 loop reads CASSSGTEFSYTF. The CDR3 bases are TGTGCCAGCAGCTCCGGGACTGAGTTCAGCTACACCTTC.

This clonotype came up many times. CDR3 sequence: CASSHGTRVIEAFF. The CDR3 DNA reads as TGTGCCAGCAGCCACGGGACAAGGGTGATTGAAGCTTTCTTT. The genes are TRBV7-6 and TRBJ1-1; TRBD1 is a possible D gene (6 bases). Germline CDR1 is SGHVS and CDR2 is FNYEAQ. The V gene lost 5 bases and the J gene lost 7 bases, with 17 bases spanning the gap. The CDR3 length is 14 residues.

This clonotype was found a few times. The chain links TRBV12-3 or TRBV12-4 to TRBJ2-7; D is undetermined. This CDR3 region has 15 residues. With 4 bases removed from V and 3 bases from J, the gap between germline ends came to 16 bases. DNA of the CDR3: TGTGCCAGCAGTTACTCGTTGACGGAACTCTACGAGCAGTACTTC. Translating gives CASSYSLTELYEQYF.

Many counts were recorded for this clonotype. J is TRBJ1-1 and V is TRBV6-5; the match to TRBD1 covers 10 bases. Germline loops: CDR1 MNHEY, CDR2 SVGAGI. The CDR3 loop spans 16 amino acids. V shed 1 base and J 1 base; nucleotides not matched to a gene: 3. CDR3 sequence reads: CASSYWDRGPNTEAFF. The CDR3 DNA reads as TGTGCCAGCAGTTACTGGGACAGGGGACCGAACACTGAAGCTTTCTTT.

There are a few counts of this clonotype. J is TRBJ2-2 and V is TRBV6-1, with 8 positions matching TRBD1. The CDR3 runs 15 residues. With V trimmed by 2 bases and J by 6 bases, 5 bases remained unmatched. Germline CDR1 and CDR2: MNHNS and SASEGT. This CDR3 is CASSEKQGEAGELFF. The CDR3 nucleotides are TGTGCCAGCAGTGAAAAACAGGGGGAAGCCGGGGAGCTGTTTTTT.

This clonotype showed up many times. The chain carries TRBV5-1 and TRBJ1-1; maybe TRBD1 (5 bases). CDR1 and CDR2 from the germline V gene are SGHRS and YFSETQ. With 0 bases removed from V and 6 bases from J, the gap between germline ends came to 12 bases. The CDR3 has 14 amino acids. CDR3 in DNA: TGCGCCAGCAGCTTGGGGGGCCCAGGGCCTGAAGCTTTCTTT. This sequence encodes CASSLGGPGPEAFF. Based on the CDR3 plus reference TRBV5-1 and TRBJ1-1, the full variable domain is KAGVTQTPRYLIKTRGQQVTLSCSPISGHRSVSWYQQTPGQGLQFLFEYFSETQRNKGNFPGRFSGRQFSNSRSEMNVSTLELGDSALYLCASSLGGPGPEAFFGQGTRLTVV.

This clonotype has a count of ten or more. The chain has TRBV12-5 and TRBJ2-4, with D unresolved. CDR1 and CDR2 from the germline V gene are LGHNT and FRNRAP. The CDR3 is 15 residues long. V was trimmed by 0 bases and J by 7 bases, leaving 13 bases between them. The CDR3 loop reads CASGLVLEGRNIQYF. The CDR3 DNA is TGTGCTAGTGGTTTGGTACTCGAAGGGCGGAACATTCAGTACTTC. Combining the CDR3 with reference TRBV12-5 and TRBJ2-4 gives the whole variable domain DARVTQTPRHKVTEMGQEVTMRCQPILGHNTVFWYRQTMMQGLELLAYFRNRAPLDDSGMPKDRFSAEMPDATLATLKIQPSEPRDSAVYFCASGLVLEGRNIQYFGAGTRLSVL.

The rearrangement uses TRBV12-3 or TRBV12-4 and TRBJ1-1; 7 bases fit TRBD1. The V gene end was trimmed by 6 bases and the J gene end by 6 bases; junction bases not matched to a gene: 7. The CDR3 contains 13 residues. CDR3 in DNA: TGTGCCAGCAGAGGGGACAGTCCTCCTGAAGCTTTCTTT. It codes for CASRGDSPPEAFF.

This clonotype was counted many times. This rearrangement joins TRBV6-1 to TRBJ1-1; unclear D gene. Germline V lookup: CDR1 MNHNS, CDR2 SASEGT. CDR3 length: 14 amino acids. Trimming removed 10 bases at V and 1 base at J, with 16 bases between. Here the CDR3 DNA reads TGTGCCACCAGCCGTAGTAGGGAGAACACTGAAGCTTTCTTT. It specifies CATSRSRENTEAFF.